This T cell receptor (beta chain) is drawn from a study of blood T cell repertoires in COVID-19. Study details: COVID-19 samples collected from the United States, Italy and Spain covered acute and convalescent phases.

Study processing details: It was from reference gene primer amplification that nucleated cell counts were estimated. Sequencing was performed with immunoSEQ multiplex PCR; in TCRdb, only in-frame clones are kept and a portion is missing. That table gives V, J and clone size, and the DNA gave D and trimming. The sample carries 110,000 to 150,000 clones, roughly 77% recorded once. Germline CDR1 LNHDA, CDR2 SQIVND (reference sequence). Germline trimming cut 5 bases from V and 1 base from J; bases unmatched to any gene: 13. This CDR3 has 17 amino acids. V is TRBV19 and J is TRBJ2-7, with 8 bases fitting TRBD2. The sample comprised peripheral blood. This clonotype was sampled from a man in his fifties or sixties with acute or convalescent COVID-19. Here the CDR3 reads CASSALAGGSNSYEQYF. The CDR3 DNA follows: TGTGCCAGTAGTGCGTTGGCGGGAGGTTCGAATTCCTACGAGCAGTACTTC.